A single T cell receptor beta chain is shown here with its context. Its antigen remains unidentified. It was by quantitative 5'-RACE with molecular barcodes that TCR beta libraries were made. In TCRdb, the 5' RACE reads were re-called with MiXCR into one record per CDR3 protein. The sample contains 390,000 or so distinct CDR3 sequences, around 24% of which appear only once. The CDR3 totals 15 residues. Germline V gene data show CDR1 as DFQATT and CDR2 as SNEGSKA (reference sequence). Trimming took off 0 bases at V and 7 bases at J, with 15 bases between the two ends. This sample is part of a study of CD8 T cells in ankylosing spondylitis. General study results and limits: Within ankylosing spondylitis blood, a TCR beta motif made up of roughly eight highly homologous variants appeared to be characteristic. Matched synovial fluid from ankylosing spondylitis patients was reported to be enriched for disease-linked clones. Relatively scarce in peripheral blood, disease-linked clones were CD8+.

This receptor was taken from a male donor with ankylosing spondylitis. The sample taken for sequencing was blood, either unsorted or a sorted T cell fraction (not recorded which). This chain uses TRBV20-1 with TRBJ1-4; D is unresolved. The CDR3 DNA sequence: TGCAGTGCTAGAGATCTGGGTGGCCGAGGTGAAAAACTGTTTTTT. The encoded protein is CSARDLGGRGEKLFF.